This is a list of T cell receptor beta chains from one sample in a study of T cell responses to AZD1222 COVID-19 vaccine. Method: immunoSEQ multiplex PCR; TCRdb's copy keeps in-frame clones and lacks some. The sample shows about 160,000 clones, approximately 93% of them seen only once. The sequences come from peripheral blood, collected on day 0 of AZD1222 vaccination. These receptors were obtained from an adult in good health. Each CDR3 is given with its conserved first and last residue.

CDR3aa	v_gene
CASSQGAFAGTTGELFF	TRBV4-2
CASSQGPGPQINSPLHF	TRBV14
CSVEVPGMNEKLFF	TRBV29-1
CASSERGFQAFF	TRBV6-1
CAISSLLRGPYEQYF	TRBV10-3
CASRSAQETQYF	TRBV2
CASSLDRGSGNTIYF	TRBV18
CASSLGVASGNTIYF	TRBV5-4
CATSRDPDVQETQYF	TRBV15
CASRRVGGEGEKLFF	TRBV4-1
CSAAHSQGNTF	TRBV20-1
CASSQDITVTYNSPLHF	TRBV14
CASRVGMNTEAFF	TRBV12-3/TRBV12-4
CAIELAGVSSTDTQYF	TRBV27
CASSSRTSGATDTQYF	TRBV7-3
CASSIYGEGYTF	TRBV19
CASSLERGGLNEQYF	TRBV5-1
CASSLTGFDYGYTF	TRBV27
CASSYSENSYNSPLHF	TRBV6-2/TRBV6-3
CASSYPPQRGTYEQYF	TRBV6-2/TRBV6-3